The 5 T cell receptor beta chains below were found in one sample sequenced in a study of blood T cell repertoires in COVID-19. Here immunoSEQ multiplex PCR was the method, and the copy in TCRdb shows in-frame clones only, minus some. The table lists roughly 220,000 clones, around four fifths of them singletons. Sequencing input: peripheral blood. Receptors originate from a young man with active or convalescent COVID-19.

The CDR3, as DNA: TGCGCCAGCACCACCCTTGTTTCGGGTAATCAGCCCCAGCATTTT. Protein sequence: CASTTLVSGNQPQHF. The chain is built from TRBV4-1 and TRBJ1-5; D unresolved. V lost 7 bases and J lost 4, with 17 bases in between. Per the germline V gene, CDR1 is MGHRA and CDR2 is YSYEKL. This CDR3 spans 15 amino acids.

This clone was counted once. The gene calls are TRBV2 and TRBJ1-3, with D possibly TRBD1 on 6 matching bases. V was clipped by 2 bases and J by 0 bases, with 8 bases between them. The CDR3 covers 15 residues. Germline V gene data show CDR1 as SNHLY and CDR2 as FYNNEI. For the CDR3, the DNA is TGTGCCAGCAGTGAACAGGGGTACTCTGGAAACACCATATATTTT. This gives the protein CASSEQGYSGNTIYF.

This chain joins TRBV10-1 and TRBJ2-2; D gene unclear. The CDR3 runs to 13 residues. V dropped 3 bases and J dropped 4 bases, with 6 bases sitting between them. Germline values: CDR1 WNHNN, CDR2 SYGVQD (reference sequence). The CDR3 DNA sequence: TGCGCCAGCAGTGATATCCCCACCGGGGAGCTGTTTTTT. It encodes CASSDIPTGELFF.

The chain has TRBV6-1 and TRBJ1-1; the D is unclear. The V and J ends lost 2 bases and 1 base respectively, with 11 bases between them. CDR3 length equals 15 residues. CDR1 is MNHNS and CDR2 is SASEGT in the germline V gene. Written as DNA, the CDR3 is TGTGCCAGCAGTGAATCCGCGGGGAGGAACACTGAAGCTTTCTTT. Its translation is CASSESAGRNTEAFF.

J is TRBJ2-7 and V is TRBV19, with 9 bases matching TRBD1. CDR3 length: 14 amino acids. The ends lost 5 bases at V and 2 bases at J; junction bases unmatched: 4. Germline values: CDR1 LNHDA, CDR2 SQIVND (reference sequence). The CDR3 loop reads CASSEGQGPYEQYF. The CDR3 region has the DNA TGTGCCAGTAGTGAGGGACAGGGACCCTACGAGCAGTACTTC. The full variable domain, with the rest looked up from reference TRBV19 and TRBJ2-7, is DGGITQSPKYLFRKEGQNVTLSCEQNLNHDAMYWYRQDPGQGLRLIYYSQIVNDFQKGDIAEGYSVSREKKESFPLTVTSAQKNPTAFYLCASSEGQGPYEQYFGPGTRLTVT.